The 31 T cell receptor beta chains presented below share a single source sample, sequenced in a study of regulatory dendritic cells for organ transplantation. Their cognate antigens are unknown. Allogeneic regulatory or mature dendritic cells were co-cultured for approximately 5 days with CFSE-labeled sorted T cells at 1:10. Profiling relied on immunoSEQ multiplex PCR, and the TCRdb table lists in-frame clones only, not all of them. The sample holds some 10,000 clones, roughly 70% seen once. The material sequenced was memory CD4+ T cells from blood cultured with regulatory dendritic cells. Subset here: CD45RO+ memory T cells. These receptors came from a human donor in good health.

This chain uses TRBV28 with TRBJ1-3; D possibly corresponds to TRBD1 (6 bases). The V gene lost 7 bases and the J gene lost 0 bases, with 16 bases spanning the gap. The germline V gene has CDR1 MDHEN and CDR2 SYDVKM. The CDR3 has 16 residues. CDR3 DNA sequence: TGTGCCAGCACCTTAGGACAGCCCTACTCTGGAAACACCATATATTTT. Translation gives CASTLGQPYSGNTIYF.

In this sample, this clone turned up once. This chain joins TRBV19 and TRBJ2-5; 7 bases align to TRBD2. Germline loops: CDR1 LNHDA, CDR2 SQIVND (reference sequence). The V gene end was trimmed by 6 bases and the J gene end by 2 bases; junction bases not matched to a gene: 6. The CDR3 consists of 14 residues. The CDR3 protein is CASRESGGQETQYF. In DNA form, the CDR3 reads TGTGCCAGTAGGGAGTCGGGGGGACAAGAGACCCAGTACTTC. The variable domain in full, with the rest retrieved from reference TRBV19 and TRBJ2-5, is DGGITQSPKYLFRKEGQNVTLSCEQNLNHDAMYWYRQDPGQGLRLIYYSQIVNDFQKGDIAEGYSVSREKKESFPLTVTSAQKNPTAFYLCASRESGGQETQYFGPGTRLLVL.

This chain joins TRBV18 and TRBJ2-3, with a possible D match to TRBD2 (6 bases). Trimming took 3 bases from V and 1 from J, leaving 11 bases between them. The CDR3 has 15 residues. Looked up from germline, CDR1 is KGHSH and CDR2 is LQKENI. The CDR3 bases are TGTGCCAGCTCACCTTCCGGGACTGGCACAGATACGCAGTATTTT. Its translation: CASSPSGTGTDTQYF.

This clone was counted a few times. The junction departs from germline at one end; a sequencing error may be responsible. V gene TRBV7-2 combines with J gene TRBJ2-2; 10 bases are shared with TRBD2. The CDR3 covers 16 residues. CDR1 SGHTA and CDR2 FQGNSA come from the germline V gene. CDR3 region: CASSQAGGRRTGELFF. The CDR3 DNA reads as TGCGCCAGCAGCCAAGCGGGGGGGCGCCGCACCGGGGAGCTGTTTTTT.

The chain has TRBV7-7 and TRBJ2-2; a weak D match, TRBD1 (6 bases). The CDR3 runs 15 residues. Trimming left V 6 bases short and J 4 bases short, with 15 bases between. The germline gives CDR1 SSHAT, CDR2 FNYEAQ (reference sequence). The CDR3 DNA reads TGTGCCAGCAGTTCCACAGGGTCGGCCACCGGGGAGCTGTTTTTT. This codes for CASSSTGSATGELFF.

The chain links TRBV6-5 to TRBJ1-6; TRBD1 is a possible D gene (6 bases). The CDR3 totals 14 residues. V was pared by 5 bases and J by 8 bases, with 13 bases between. Per the germline V gene, CDR1 is MNHEY and CDR2 is SVGAGI. CDR3 nucleotides: TGTGCCAGCAGTCACAGGGAAAACGATTCACCCCTCCACTTT. It codes for CASSHRENDSPLHF.

The chain is built from TRBV9 and TRBJ1-6; weak D call: TRBD1 (6 bases). Germline-derived CDR1 and CDR2 are SGDLS and YYNGEE. CDR3 length equals 16 residues. Between the trimmed V and J ends, which lost 4 bases and 9 bases, there was a span of 20 bases. CDR3 nucleotide sequence: TGTGCCAGCAGCCTTTCGAGGGGGGGAGGTAGTTCACCCCTCCACTTT. Translated: CASSLSRGGGSSPLHF.

This clone was seen a handful of times. The chain uses TRBV7-8 and TRBJ2-7; the D gene is possibly TRBD1 (5 bases). The V gene's germline CDR1 is SGHVS and CDR2 FQNEAQ. The V end was cut by 5 bases, the J end by 0 bases, with 11 bases between. The CDR3 is made up of 14 amino acids. As DNA, the CDR3 is TGTGCCAGCAGCACCAGGGTGGCCTCCTACGAGCAGTACTTC. This translates into CASSTRVASYEQYF.

The chain couples TRBV5-1 to TRBJ1-2, with no clear D. Trimming took off 1 base at V and 2 bases at J, with 6 bases between the two ends. The germline gives CDR1 SGHRS, CDR2 YFSETQ. This CDR3 region has 13 residues. The CDR3 DNA reads TGCGCCAGCAGCTTGAACAGCAACTATGGCTACACCTTC. Residues: CASSLNSNYGYTF.

This clone has more than one count but fewer than ten. The rearrangement joins TRBV9 to TRBJ1-1, with D maybe TRBD1 (5 bases). In germline, CDR1 is SGDLS, CDR2 YYNGEE. The CDR3 has 13 amino acids. V was pared by 5 bases and J by 6 bases, with 14 bases between. CDR3 nucleotides: TGTGCCAGCAGTTACGACAGTCAGTCTGAAGCTTTCTTT. It encodes CASSYDSQSEAFF.

This clone has more than one count but fewer than ten. J is TRBJ2-5 and V is TRBV5-1; unclear D gene. This CDR3 has 15 amino acids. With 0 bases removed from V and 1 base from J, the gap between germline ends came to 10 bases. Germline V gives CDR1 SGHRS, CDR2 YFSETQ. This CDR3 is CASSLADGSQETQYF. In DNA form, the CDR3 reads TGCGCCAGCAGCTTGGCCGATGGTAGCCAAGAGACCCAGTACTTC.

The chain has TRBV11-2 and TRBJ1-6; possibly TRBD1 for D (6 bases). This CDR3 has 15 amino acids. Per germline, CDR1 SGHAT and CDR2 FQNNGV. V gave up 2 bases and J gave up 6 bases, with 11 bases separating them. This CDR3 is CASSLQGNFNSPLHF. The DNA of the CDR3 is TGTGCCAGCAGCTTACAGGGGAACTTTAATTCACCCCTCCACTTT.

The chain recombines TRBV7-2 with TRBJ2-3, with 10 bases matching TRBD2. There are 17 residues in the CDR3. Germline CDR1 reads SGHTA; CDR2 reads FQGNSA. The J segment lost 3 bases and the V segment lost 1 base, leaving 7 bases of the junction unmatched. The CDR3 region is CASSLVASGGPTDTQYF. As DNA, the CDR3 is TGTGCCAGCAGCTTAGTGGCTAGCGGGGGCCCGACAGATACGCAGTATTTT.

The J gene is TRBJ2-6, the V gene TRBV7-3, with 11 nucleotides matching TRBD2. CDR1 is SGHTA, CDR2 FQGTGA, per germline. V lost 5 bases to trimming and J lost 4 bases; unmatched junction nucleotides: 7. The CDR3 is 17 amino acids. This chain's CDR3 is CASSPLAGVSGANVLTF. The CDR3 nucleotides are TGTGCCAGCAGCCCACTAGCGGGGGTTTCCGGGGCCAACGTCCTGACTTTC. Based on the CDR3 plus reference TRBV7-3 and TRBJ2-6, the full variable domain is GAGVSQTPSNKVTEKGKYVELRCDPISGHTALYWYRQSLGQGPEFLIYFQGTGAADDSGLPNDRFFAVRPEGSVSTLKIQRTERGDSAVYLCASSPLAGVSGANVLTFGAGSRLTVL.

In the case of this clone: One end of the junction does not line up with germline, which may come from a read error. V usage is TRBV4-1 and J usage is TRBJ1-2; 8 bases match TRBD1. Per the germline V gene, CDR1 is MGHRA and CDR2 is YSYEKL. The CDR3 has 13 amino acids. CDR3 region: CASSQYGTGGHTF. CDR3 bases: TGCGCCAGCAGCCAATACGGGACAGGTGGCCACACCTTC.

The chain couples TRBV15 to TRBJ1-2; TRBD1 is a possible D gene (6 bases). V lost 2 bases and J lost 8, with 12 bases in between. The length of the CDR3 is 13 residues. Germline V gene data show CDR1 as LNHNV and CDR2 as YYDKDF (reference sequence). CDR3 protein: CATSRPGVTGYTF. The CDR3, as DNA: TGTGCCACCAGCAGACCAGGGGTGACAGGCTACACCTTC.

The CDR3, as DNA: TGTGCCATCAGTGGACAGGGCACAGATACGCAGTATTTT. Protein product: CAISGQGTDTQYF. The rearrangement uses TRBV10-3 and TRBJ2-3; tentatively, D is TRBD1 (6 bases). Between the trimmed V and J ends, which lost 4 bases and 1 base, there was a span of 6 bases. Germline assignment: CDR1 ENHRY and CDR2 SYGVKD. The CDR3 has 13 residues.

CDR3 sequence: CASRGGGAGEKLFF. Here the CDR3 DNA reads TGTGCCAGCAGGGGAGGAGGGGCGGGTGAAAAACTGTTTTTT. V gene TRBV6-5 combines with J gene TRBJ1-4; tentative D call: TRBD1 (5 bases). V gave up 6 bases and J gave up 7 bases, with 15 bases separating them. This CDR3 is built from 14 residues. Per the germline V gene, CDR1 is MNHEY and CDR2 is SVGAGI.

The CDR3 protein is CAISDPGKNYGYTF. CDR3 sequence (DNA): TGTGCCATCAGTGACCCCGGGAAGAACTATGGCTACACCTTC. The V call is TRBV10-3, the J call TRBJ1-2; the D is unclear. The CDR3 loop spans 14 amino acids. Germline V lookup: CDR1 ENHRY, CDR2 SYGVKD. Trimming stripped 3 bases from V and 2 bases from J, with 10 bases between.

J is TRBJ2-3 and V is TRBV18; 8 bases are a match to TRBD2. The CDR3 is 17 amino acids. CDR1 is KGHSH, CDR2 LQKENI, per germline. With 4 bases clipped from V and 1 base from J, the junction kept 10 bases outside the gene matches. The CDR3 DNA sequence: TGTGCCAGCTCACAGGTCGGGGGGGCCGGGGGCACAGATACGCAGTATTTT. Translation gives CASSQVGGAGGTDTQYF.

In its sample, this clone was seen a few times. The chain uses TRBV5-1 and TRBJ1-1; D ambiguous. The germline gives CDR1 SGHRS, CDR2 YFSETQ. There are 12 residues in the CDR3. The V gene lost 0 bases and the J gene lost 11 bases, with 11 bases spanning the gap. The CDR3 DNA follows: TGCGCCAGCAGCTTGGAAGGGCGAGGGGCTTTCTTT. Its translation: CASSLEGRGAFF. The whole variable domain, remainder taken from reference TRBV5-1 and TRBJ1-1, is KAGVTQTPRYLIKTRGQQVTLSCSPISGHRSVSWYQQTPGQGLQFLFEYFSETQRNKGNFPGRFSGRQFSNSRSEMNVSTLELGDSALYLCASSLEGRGAFFGQGTRLTVV.

The chain employs TRBV12-5 and TRBJ1-5; D unresolved. Germline-derived CDR1 and CDR2 are LGHNT and FRNRAP. The germline V and J ends were trimmed by 3 bases and 3 bases, with 9 bases remaining between them. CDR3 length: 14 amino acids. For the CDR3, the DNA is TGTGCTAGTGGTTTAGCCCTGAACAATCAGCCCCAGCATTTT. It is translated as CASGLALNNQPQHF.

The J gene is TRBJ1-4, the V gene TRBV6-5; the D gene is possibly TRBD1 (6 bases). CDR3 size: 14 residues. Trimming cost V 6 bases and J 4 bases, with 12 bases left between them. CDR1 is MNHEY and CDR2 is SVGAGI in the germline V gene. The CDR3 sequence: CASSGQNNNEKLFF. CDR3 DNA: TGTGCCAGCAGCGGACAGAACAATAATGAAAAACTGTTTTTT.

The chain carries TRBV6-1 and TRBJ2-5, with TRBD1 identical over 7 bases. Unmatched junction bases numbered 4, after V lost 4 bases and J lost 5 bases. This CDR3 is 13 amino acids long. Germline lookup yields CDR1 MNHNS and CDR2 SASEGT. The CDR3 region is CASSAQGSETQYF. CDR3 coding DNA: TGTGCCAGCAGTGCACAGGGGAGTGAGACCCAGTACTTC.

This clone came up once. This chain joins TRBV29-1 and TRBJ1-4; D is uncertain. The ends were cut back, 5 bases at V and 4 bases at J, with 14 bases in the middle. Germline V gene data show CDR1 as SQVTM and CDR2 as ANQGSEA. The CDR3 length is 14 residues. The CDR3 DNA reads TGCAGCGTTCTGGAGGGAGTTAATAATGAAAAACTGTTTTTT. The encoded protein is CSVLEGVNNEKLFF.

The V and J genes are TRBV7-8 and TRBJ2-2, with 7 bases lining up with TRBD1. Germline V gene sequence: CDR1 SGHVS, CDR2 FQNEAQ. The junction had 6 bases not matched to a gene; V was cut back by 5 bases and J by 3 bases. The CDR3 spans 15 residues. CDR3 residues: CASSVDRADTGELFF. DNA for the CDR3: TGTGCCAGCAGCGTCGACAGGGCTGACACCGGGGAGCTGTTTTTT.

The chain combines TRBV6-5 with TRBJ2-7; D is possibly TRBD1 (6 bases). Looked up from germline, CDR1 is MNHEY and CDR2 is SVGAGI. Trimming left V 8 bases short and J 7 bases short, with 18 bases between. This CDR3 spans 13 amino acids. CDR3 region: CASRWAGEWEQYF. As DNA, the CDR3 is TGTGCCAGCCGTTGGGCAGGGGAGTGGGAGCAGTACTTC.

This rearrangement joins TRBV5-4 to TRBJ1-2; TRBD1 matches 7 bases. The CDR3 runs 14 residues. Trimming removed 4 bases from V and 8 bases from J; junction bases left unmatched: 11. The V gene's germline CDR1 is SGHNT and CDR2 YYREEE (reference sequence). CDR3 in DNA: TGTGCCAGCAGCCAACAAGAGGGGGCTAGGGGCTACACCTTC. This encodes CASSQQEGARGYTF.

The chain combines TRBV2 with TRBJ2-2, with D perhaps matching TRBD2 (8 bases). The CDR3 contains 17 residues. CDR1 SNHLY and CDR2 FYNNEI come from the germline V gene. V lost 7 bases to trimming and J lost 0 bases, with 18 bases between them. In DNA form, the CDR3 reads TGTGCCAGCAAAAGGGGGCTAGCGGGCTCGAACACCGGGGAGCTGTTTTTT. This codes for CASKRGLAGSNTGELFF.

The chain has TRBV2 and TRBJ1-1; TRBD1 matches at 7 bases. V was pared by 7 bases and J by 3 bases, with 8 bases of the junction left unmatched. Germline loops: CDR1 SNHLY, CDR2 FYNNEI. This CDR3 is 14 amino acids long. CDR3 DNA sequence: TGTGCCAGCACACAGGGGAACGGATACACTGAAGCTTTCTTT. This gives the protein CASTQGNGYTEAFF.

J is TRBJ2-7 and V is TRBV7-2, with TRBD2 as a possible D gene (5 bases). Germline V gene sequence: CDR1 SGHTA, CDR2 FQGNSA. The V end was cut by 4 bases, the J end by 2 bases, with 9 bases between. CDR3 length equals 13 residues. CDR3 region: CASSSRGTYEQYF. The CDR3 DNA reads as TGTGCCAGCAGCTCACGGGGTACCTACGAGCAGTACTTC.